This T cell receptor (beta chain) was sequenced during a study of blood T cell repertoires in COVID-19 (dated by TCRdb to about 2020). Background for the entire study: The collaborator samples originated in the United States, Italy and Spain and spanned the acute and convalescent phases of COVID-19. The prospective study material was composed of cDNA or gDNA derived from T cells, B-cell-depleted T cells, or PBMCs. The dataset comprised deeply sampled blood TCRbeta repertoires from subjects exposed to, actively infected with, or recovered from COVID-19. A freely available public database, intended as a resource for researchers studying the immune response to SARS-CoV-2, is where the repertoires were released. Samples came from the ongoing ImmuneRACE study (first 160 participants) plus 1,254 subjects from 6 global collaborators. Nearly every sample came with metadata listing a de-identified subject ID, COVID-19 status, age in years and sex. HLA class I and class II types, where available, came from metadata supplied by the sample provider rather than from assay-based typing. Overall study outcomes, separate from this receptor: How much clinical and demographic metadata was included differed by source and by participant, and the metadata was provided uncurated.

One collaborating source in Seattle enrolled patients while the patients were actively infected and followed the patients over time throughout the course of disease. Collaborating institutions collected whole blood in K2EDTA tubes following their own protocols. For TCRbeta analysis, collaborator samples were shipped as frozen whole blood, as isolated PBMCs, or as DNA extracted from either sample type. TCRbeta CDR3 regions were amplified from genomic DNA by means of the immunoSEQ Assay, a bias-controlled multiplex PCR. Turning to the authors' computational methods: The number of nucleated cells in each sample was estimated from the amplification of reference gene primers within the assay. To quantify the absolute abundance of each unique TCRbeta CDR3 rearrangement, sequence reads were collapsed and filtered. For each sample, productive Simpson clonality was calculated as the square root of Simpson's diversity index over productive rearrangements. Not all clones reach the TCRdb copy of this immuneACCESS table, which keeps in-frame sequences only. Checked studies attribute under half of the gap to unresolved V genes and leave the rest unexplained. That table gives V, J and clone size, and the DNA gave D and trimming. The sample includes under 250,000 clones, with about 94% observed a single time. The top ten clonotypes cover about 0.8% of the sample.

Germline trimming amounts to 5 bases on V and 1 base on J, with 6 as the count of junction bases outside the gene matches. CDR3 length: 15 amino acids, cysteine to phenylalanine. This entry keeps only the CDR3 DNA: 45 bases, framed from base 1. Based on the germline V gene (reference sequence), the CDR1 and CDR2 sequences are LNHDA and SQIVND. This clone was found once. Its antigen is unknown. There are no base qualities to consult, and no much larger clone falls within one base. The sequenced sample consisted of peripheral blood. The chain links TRBV19 with TRBJ1-1, with 8 central nucleotides matching TRBD1. This TCR derives from a man in his sixties with COVID-19, enrolled during active disease. The CDR3 region has the sequence CASSVDRGKNTEAFF. The DNA sequence follows: TGTGCCAGTAGTGTTGACAGGGGAAAGAACACTGAAGCTTTCTTT.